The 12 T cell receptor beta chains reported below all come from one sample, sequenced in a study of PD-1 blockade in classical Hodgkin lymphoma. Sequencing used immunoSEQ multiplex PCR; TCRdb keeps in-frame clones, though not all of them. Altogether 100,000 or so clones are present, around 89% being singletons, with the ten largest covering about 7.1%. With no exception, relapse followed autologous stem cell transplantation in all patients, and brentuximab vedotin exposure varied. The material sequenced was peripheral blood mononuclear cells (PBMCs), taken before the second cycle of nivolumab. The receptors were gathered from a human donor with classical Hodgkin lymphoma.

The rearrangement links TRBV19 to TRBJ2-7; a possible D gene is TRBD2 (6 bases). Germline values: CDR1 LNHDA, CDR2 SQIVND (reference sequence). The CDR3 loop spans 15 amino acids. Trimming cost V 0 bases and J 2 bases, with 11 bases left between them. The CDR3 loop is CASSIDPPGAYEQYF. DNA for the CDR3: TGTGCCAGTAGTATAGATCCTCCGGGGGCCTACGAGCAGTACTTC.

The chain has TRBV10-2 and TRBJ1-5; D remains unclear. Trimming stripped 8 bases from V and 1 base from J, with 9 bases between. Per germline, CDR1 WSHSY and CDR2 SAAADI. The CDR3 sequence is 13 residues long. The DNA for the CDR3 is TGCGCCAGCTGGACGGGAAGCAATCAGCCCCAGCATTTT. This gives the protein CASWTGSNQPQHF.

The chain combines TRBV10-3 with TRBJ2-7, with D possibly TRBD1 on 5 matching bases. Germline values: CDR1 ENHRY, CDR2 SYGVKD. There are 15 residues in the CDR3. The V end was cut by 0 bases, the J end by 5 bases, with 14 bases between. As DNA, the CDR3 is TGTGCCATCAGTGAGTCGGAAACAGGTGCGGACGAGCAGTACTTC. It specifies CAISESETGADEQYF.

The rearrangement joins TRBV7-9 to TRBJ2-1; 7 bases align to TRBD1. CDR1 is SEHNR and CDR2 is FQNEAQ in the germline V gene (reference sequence). This CDR3 spans 14 amino acids. J gave up 6 bases and V 1 base, and 3 bases lay outside the gene matches. The CDR3 DNA sequence: TGTGCCAGCAGCTTAGTGACAGGGCCCAATGAGCAGTTCTTC. It codes for CASSLVTGPNEQFF.

J is TRBJ1-3 and V is TRBV6-1; D gene ambiguous. CDR3 length equals 12 residues. V was shortened by 8 bases and J by 3 bases, with 8 bases between the two germline ends. Per germline, CDR1 MNHNS and CDR2 SASEGT. CDR3 residues: CASSRDGNTIYF. The CDR3 nucleotides read TGTGCCAGCTCCCGGGATGGAAACACCATATATTTT.

The chain uses TRBV28 and TRBJ1-1; D possibly corresponds to TRBD1 (5 bases). The CDR3 has 16 amino acids. V was cut by 2 bases and J by 4 bases, with 17 bases left in between. Germline CDR1 MDHEN, CDR2 SYDVKM. The CDR3 DNA reads as TGTGCCAGCAGTTTACGGTCGATAAATGGGGGCACTGAAGCTTTCTTT. Amino acids: CASSLRSINGGTEAFF.

The CDR3 reads CASSFDSGFGGYTF. Here the CDR3 DNA reads TGTGCCAGTAGCTTTGATTCGGGGTTCGGAGGCTACACCTTC. This sequence joins TRBV19 and TRBJ1-2, with unresolved D. The germline gives CDR1 LNHDA, CDR2 SQIVND (reference sequence). The CDR3 contains 14 residues. V lost 6 bases and J lost 8, with 19 bases in between.

The chain couples TRBV18 to TRBJ2-3, with D uncertain. V was pared by 3 bases and J by 2 bases, with 3 bases between. The CDR3 spans 12 residues. CDR1 and CDR2 (germline): KGHSH, LQKENI. CDR3 amino acids: CASSPTTDTQYF. As DNA, the CDR3 is TGTGCCAGCTCACCTACCACAGATACGCAGTATTTT. Using reference TRBV18 and TRBJ2-3 for the parts outside the CDR3, the full variable domain is NAGVMQNPRHLVRRRGQEARLRCSPMKGHSHVYWYRQLPEEGLKFMVYLQKENIIDESGMPKERFSAEFPKEGPSILRIQQVVRGDSAAYFCASSPTTDTQYFGPGTRLTVL.

This chain links TRBV19 with TRBJ1-2, with D possibly being TRBD1 (6 bases). V gave up 7 bases and J gave up 5 bases, with 11 bases separating them. CDR1 is LNHDA and CDR2 is SQIVND in the germline V gene (reference sequence). The CDR3 sequence is 12 residues long. The CDR3 DNA reads TGTGCCAGTAAGGCAGGGGAATATGGCTACACCTTC. It yields the protein CASKAGEYGYTF.

Details on this clone: This CDR3 is also generated by other DNA sequences in the sample. The rearrangement joins TRBV19 to TRBJ2-5; a weak D match, TRBD2 (5 bases). This CDR3 is built from 13 residues. Germline CDR1 and CDR2: LNHDA and SQIVND (reference sequence). V was cut by 3 bases and J by 2 bases, with 7 bases left in between. Here the CDR3 reads CASSIGGQETQYF. Written as DNA, the CDR3 is TGTGCCAGTAGTATTGGAGGACAAGAGACCCAGTACTTC. Filled out from reference TRBV19 and TRBJ2-5, the complete variable domain reads DGGITQSPKYLFRKEGQNVTLSCEQNLNHDAMYWYRQDPGQGLRLIYYSQIVNDFQKGDIAEGYSVSREKKESFPLTVTSAQKNPTAFYLCASSIGGQETQYFGPGTRLLVL.

V and J are TRBV21-1 and TRBJ1-1. TRBV21-1 is deemed a pseudogene. The length of the CDR3 is 13 residues. In nucleotides, the CDR3 is TGTGCCAGCAGCAACAGGACCGCCGCTGAAGCTTTCTTT. It yields the protein CASSNRTAAEAFF.

This clone has only one observation. The chain links TRBV19 to TRBJ2-1; D might be TRBD1 (6 bases). CDR3 size: 14 residues. Trimming pared 6 bases from V and 4 bases from J, leaving 13 bases between. The germline V gene has CDR1 LNHDA and CDR2 SQIVND (reference sequence). The CDR3 is CASRSGAGYNEQFF. DNA for the CDR3: TGTGCCAGTAGGTCAGGGGCAGGATACAATGAGCAGTTCTTC.